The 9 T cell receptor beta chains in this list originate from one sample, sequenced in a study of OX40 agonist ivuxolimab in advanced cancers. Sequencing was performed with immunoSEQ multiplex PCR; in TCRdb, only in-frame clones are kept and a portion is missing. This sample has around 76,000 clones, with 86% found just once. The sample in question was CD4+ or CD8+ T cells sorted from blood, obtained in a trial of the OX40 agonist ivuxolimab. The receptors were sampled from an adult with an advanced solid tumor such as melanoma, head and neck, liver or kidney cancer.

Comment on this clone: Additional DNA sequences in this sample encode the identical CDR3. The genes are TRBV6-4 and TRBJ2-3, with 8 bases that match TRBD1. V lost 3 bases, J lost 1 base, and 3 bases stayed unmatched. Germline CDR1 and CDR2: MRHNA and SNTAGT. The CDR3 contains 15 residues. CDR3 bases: TGTGCCAGCAGTGAGGAGACAGGGGGCACAGATACGCAGTATTTT. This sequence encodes CASSEETGGTDTQYF.

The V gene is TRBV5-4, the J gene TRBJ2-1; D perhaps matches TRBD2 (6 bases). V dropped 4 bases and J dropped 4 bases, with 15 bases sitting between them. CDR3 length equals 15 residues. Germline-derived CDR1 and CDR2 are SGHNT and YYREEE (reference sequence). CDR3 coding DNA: TGTGCCAGCAGCCTCGAGCATGGGGGGTACAATGAGCAGTTCTTC. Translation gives CASSLEHGGYNEQFF. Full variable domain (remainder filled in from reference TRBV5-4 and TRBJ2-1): ETGVTQSPTHLIKTRGQQVTLRCSSQSGHNTVSWYQQALGQGPQFIFQYYREEENGRGNFPPRFSGLQFPNYSSELNVNALELDDSALYLCASSLEHGGYNEQFFGPGTRLTVL.

Written as DNA, the CDR3 is TGTGCCAGCAGCAGGGGACGGCTAAAGACCCAGTACTTC. Its protein product is CASSRGRLKTQYF. The chain employs TRBV5-6 and TRBJ2-5, with D perhaps assigned TRBD1 or TRBD2 (5 bases each). The V end lost 4 bases, the J end lost 6 bases, and 13 bases lay between the germline ends. The CDR3 covers 13 residues. CDR1 and CDR2 (germline): SGHDT, YYEEEE. The full variable domain, in which reference TRBV5-6 and TRBJ2-5 provide the parts outside the CDR3, is DAGVTQSPTHLIKTRGQQVTLRCSPKSGHDTVSWYQQALGQGPQFIFQYYEEEERQRGNFPDRFSGHQFPNYSSELNVNALLLGDSALYLCASSRGRLKTQYFGPGTRLLVL.

The CDR3, as DNA: TGTGCTAGTGCCAACACAGGGGGCGGGGAGACCCAGTACTTC. It is translated as CASANTGGGETQYF. This rearrangement joins TRBV12-5 to TRBJ2-5, with TRBD1 identical over 9 bases. V shed 7 bases, J shed 5 bases, and the junction held 8 bases outside the gene matches. This CDR3 has 14 residues. The germline gives CDR1 LGHNT, CDR2 FRNRAP.

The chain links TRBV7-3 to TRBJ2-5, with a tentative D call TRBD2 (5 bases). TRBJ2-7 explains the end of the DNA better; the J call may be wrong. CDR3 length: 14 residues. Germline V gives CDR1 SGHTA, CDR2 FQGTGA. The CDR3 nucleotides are TGTGCCAGCAGCTCAGGAGGACCCCTCTACGAGCAGTACTTC. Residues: CASSSGGPLYEQYF.

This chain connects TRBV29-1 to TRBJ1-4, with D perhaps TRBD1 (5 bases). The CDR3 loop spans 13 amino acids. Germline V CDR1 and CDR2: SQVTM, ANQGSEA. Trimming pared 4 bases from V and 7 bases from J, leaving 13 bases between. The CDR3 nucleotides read TGCAGCGTTGGCGGGACTGGAGGTGAAAAACTGTTTTTT. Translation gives CSVGGTGGEKLFF.

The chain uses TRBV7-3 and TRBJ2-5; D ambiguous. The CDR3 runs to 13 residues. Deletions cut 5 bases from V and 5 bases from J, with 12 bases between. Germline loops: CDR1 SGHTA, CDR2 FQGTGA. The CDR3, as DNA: TGTGCCAGCAGCCCTGCCCCCCTGGAGACCCAGTACTTC. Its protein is CASSPAPLETQYF.

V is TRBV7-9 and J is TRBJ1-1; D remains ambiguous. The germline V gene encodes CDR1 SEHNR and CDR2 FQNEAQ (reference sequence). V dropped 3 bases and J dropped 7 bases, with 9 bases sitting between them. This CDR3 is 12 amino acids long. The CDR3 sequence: CASSFVRGEAFF. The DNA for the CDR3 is TGTGCCAGCAGCTTCGTGAGAGGTGAAGCTTTCTTT.

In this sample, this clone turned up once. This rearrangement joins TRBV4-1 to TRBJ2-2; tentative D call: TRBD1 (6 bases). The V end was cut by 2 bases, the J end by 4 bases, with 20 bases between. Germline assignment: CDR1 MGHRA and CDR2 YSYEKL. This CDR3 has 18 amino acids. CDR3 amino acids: CASSQPAIQGRRTGELFF. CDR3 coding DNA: TGCGCCAGCAGCCAACCCGCCATCCAGGGGCGTCGCACCGGGGAGCTGTTTTTT.